The entry that follows covers one TCR beta chain sequence. The antigen is not known. MiXCR, run by TCRdb on the 5' RACE reads, gives a single entry per CDR3 protein. The table lists around 500,000 distinct CDR3 sequences, 18% of them singletons, with about 12% in the top ten. The data originate from a study of T-cell memory formation after mild COVID-19. Study-wide results and limits: The finding that pre-infection memory included some responding clones suggested that cross-reactive memory joined.

CDR1 DFQATT and CDR2 SNEGSKA come from the germline V gene (reference sequence). This CDR3 spans 15 amino acids. V trimming: 2 bases; J trimming: 9 bases; junction bases outside the gene matches: 9. The source is an adult woman who had mild COVID-19 (a few samples of this study predate the infection). Cell type and time point are not known. J is TRBJ1-6 and V is TRBV20-1; 8 positions agree with TRBD1. The sample consisted of PBMCs or a T cell subset sorted from them (not recorded which). The CDR3 nucleotides are TGCAGTGCTAGAAACCGGACAGGGAATGGTTCACCCCTCCACTTT. This sequence encodes CSARNRTGNGSPLHF.